This record looks at one T cell receptor beta chain sequence and its context. In its sample, this clonotype was seen many times. Its antigen has not been determined. No base qualities exist here, and no much larger clone lies one base off it. These data are taken from a study of CD8+CD57+ T cells in acquired aplastic anemia (dated by TCRdb to about 2018). Turning to the overall study: Extracted DNA from sorted CD4+ and CD8+ cells averaged 3.2 ug, ranging from roughly 0.2 to 30 ug. CD8+CD57+ expansion was defined as a frequency above the mean frequency observed in healthy subjects. Study-wide conclusions, independent of this receptor: CD8+ Simpson's diversity did not differ significantly between patients and healthy controls (P=0.060). Over 25 CD8+ CDR3 sequences were found in both patients and controls but appeared to be highly expressed in patients and within the immunodominant clones of the patients.

Here V drops 5 bases and J drops 6 bases, and the junction holds 6 bases not matched to any gene. The germline V gene (reference sequence) sets CDR1 to SEHNR and CDR2 to FQNEAQ. The CDR3 holds 13 amino acids from the cysteine to the phenylalanine. Only the CDR3 portion is preserved as DNA: 39 bases, with reading frame beginning at the first base. Flow cytometry had shown CD8+CD57+ cell expansion in the patients selected for sequencing. All patients had severe acquired aplastic anemia diagnosed by International Study of Aplastic Anemia and Agranulocytosis and Camitta criteria. Patients had received no therapy at the time of blood sampling. In the study, sorted CD4+ and CD8+ blood T cells from patients with severe aplastic anemia and from healthy subjects underwent deep sequencing of TCR repertoires. Patients were enrolled under clinicaltrials.gov protocols 00001620, 01623167, 00001397, 00071045, 00081523 and 00961064 in the USA. Ficoll-Paque density gradient centrifugation was used to isolate peripheral blood mononuclear cells. Before DNA extraction, CD4+ and CD8+ T cells were sorted by FACS or by magnetic beads.

Genomic DNA served as template for TCR beta VDJ combination and CDR3 sequence profiling. An Illumina HiSeq 2000 was the platform used for TCR repertoire sequencing. Per the original workflow: Repertoires were assessed using TRBV/TRBJ rearrangement plots, CDR3 size and DJ length profiles, and Simpson's diversity index. The most abundant DNA sequence in the deep sequencing data was defined as the immunodominant clone. CDR3 amino acid sequences were checked for sharing between subjects and were compared against published repertoires and the VDJdb database. Clones were called with MiXCR by TCRdb after fastp trimmed the public reads at Q25, and only in-frame beta chains were retained. When rows share a CDR3 protein, they turn into one entry using the most common DNA and genes. V and J calls and clone size were set by TCRdb, not the authors. The sample yields 200,000 to 250,000 distinct CDR3 sequences; almost 50% were counted once. The ten biggest clones cover just under 20% of the sample.

Here the chain combines TRBV7-9 and TRBJ1-1; 7 central bases correspond to TRBD1. The sample consisted of sorted CD4+, CD8+, or CD8+CD57+ T cells (not recorded which) from PBMCs. The origin of this receptor is a human donor with aplastic anemia. The bases are TGTGCCAGCAGCCCCACAGGGGAGGCTGAAGCTTTCTTT. The resulting protein is CASSPTGEAEAFF.